This TCR beta chain was sequenced for a study of beta chain features in type 1 diabetes. Study-level information: Researchers looked at approximately 100,000,000 sorted cells across all samples. Points from the study as a whole: Any role of HLA type in TCRB rearrangement remained unresolved here. For Type 1 diabetes patients, all four CD4+ subsets carried TCRB CDR3s that were moderately but significantly shorter. Across patients, naive, central memory and Treg TCRB repertoires exhibited apparently greater similarity than was observed across healthy donors.

For this clone: Its antigen is unidentified.

Every bit of the isolated RNA underwent reverse transcription, so sequencing read expressed TCRB transcripts. Method: immunoSEQ multiplex PCR; TCRdb's copy keeps in-frame clones and lacks some. This sample has almost 250,000 clones, with 12% to 15% found just once. The junction had 2 bases not matched to a gene; V was cut back by 5 bases and J by 0 bases. This CDR3 region has 15 residues. The germline V gene encodes CDR1 MNHEY and CDR2 SMNVEV (reference sequence). This receptor was taken from a woman aged 40 to 50 in good health. J is TRBJ2-1 and V is TRBV27; the match to TRBD1 covers 9 bases. Sequencing used naive CD4+ T cells from blood. The CDR3 is CASSMTGGSYNEQFF. Here the CDR3 DNA reads TGTGCCAGCAGTATGACAGGGGGCTCCTACAATGAGCAGTTCTTC.